This T cell receptor (beta chain) came from a study of spatial heterogeneity in lung cancer. Across the study: Detected beta-chain sequences consistently exceeded alpha-chain sequences. An average of more than ten raw reads was observed per unique TCR and UMI combination.

Each CDR3 protein gets one entry after TCRdb re-called the 5' RACE reads with MiXCR. The sample holds around 48,000 distinct CDR3 sequences, approximately 5.3% seen once. Stated time point: sample taken at primary tumor resection. In each case, whole RNA from tumor, nontumor lung or frozen PBMC was sequenced unsorted. CDR3 length: 16 amino acids. Trimming removed 10 bases from V and 2 bases from J, with 22 bases in between. Germline CDR1 reads MNHEY; CDR2 reads SVGEGT. This clonotype has a count of ten or more. This chain connects TRBV6-2 or TRBV6-3 to TRBJ2-3; tentatively, D is TRBD2 (6 bases). This sample comprised PBMCs, obtained at surgery. The sequence derives from a male donor with early-stage non-small cell lung cancer. The CDR3 DNA reads as TGTGCCATGTCCCTTCTTCTGGCGGGGAACACAGATACGCAGTATTTT. It codes for CAMSLLLAGNTDTQYF.